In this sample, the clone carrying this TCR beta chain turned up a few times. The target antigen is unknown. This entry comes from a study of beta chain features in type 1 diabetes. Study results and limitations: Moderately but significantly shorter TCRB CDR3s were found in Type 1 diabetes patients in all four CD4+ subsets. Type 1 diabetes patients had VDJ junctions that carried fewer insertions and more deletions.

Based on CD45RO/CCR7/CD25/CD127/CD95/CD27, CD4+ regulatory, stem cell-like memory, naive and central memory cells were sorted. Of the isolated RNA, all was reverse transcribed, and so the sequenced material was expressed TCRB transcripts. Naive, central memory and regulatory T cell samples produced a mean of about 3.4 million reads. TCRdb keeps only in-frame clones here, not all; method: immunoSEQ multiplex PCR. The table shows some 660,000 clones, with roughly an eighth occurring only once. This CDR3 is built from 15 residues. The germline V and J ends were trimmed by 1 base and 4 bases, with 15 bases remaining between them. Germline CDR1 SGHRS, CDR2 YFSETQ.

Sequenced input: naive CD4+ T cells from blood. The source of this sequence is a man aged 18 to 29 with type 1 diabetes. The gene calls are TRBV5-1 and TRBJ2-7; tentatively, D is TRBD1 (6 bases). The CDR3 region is CASSLIQGLGYEQYF. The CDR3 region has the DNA TGCGCCAGCAGCTTGATACAGGGTCTCGGGTACGAGCAGTACTTC.